What follows are 27 T cell receptor beta chains derived from one specimen sequenced in a study of shared clonotypes between healthy human individuals. Method: immunoSEQ multiplex PCR; TCRdb's copy keeps in-frame clones and lacks some. This table has approximately 2.3 million clones, just over 90% appearing once. What was sequenced was naive CD4+ T cells from PBMCs. The subset was: CD45RA+ positively selected. The receptors derive from a man between 18 and 29 years old in good health. Some clones in this sample may be carry-over from other donors' samples.

V is TRBV28 and J is TRBJ1-5; 9 bases line up with TRBD1. CDR3 length equals 15 residues. CDR1 and CDR2 from the germline V gene are MDHEN and SYDVKM. Germline trimming cut 5 bases from V and 4 bases from J; bases unmatched to any gene: 6. CDR3 DNA: TGTGCCAGCAGTCTCCGGGGGACAGGGAATCAGCCCCAGCATTTT. It encodes CASSLRGTGNQPQHF.

V gene TRBV28 combines with J gene TRBJ1-5; TRBD1 aligns across 8 bases. This CDR3 region has 14 residues. V shed 7 bases, J shed 11 bases, and the junction held 13 bases outside the gene matches. From germline, CDR1 is MDHEN and CDR2 SYDVKM. The CDR3 DNA is TGTGCCAGCACCCGACAGGGGACGTCATCAGCCCAGCATTTT. Residues: CASTRQGTSSAQHF.

The V and J genes are TRBV15 and TRBJ2-3; 9 bases align to TRBD2. CDR1 and CDR2 from the germline V gene are LNHNV and YYDKDF (reference sequence). The CDR3 has 19 amino acids. Trimming at V came to 5 bases and at J to 3 bases, leaving 18 bases not matched to a gene. The chain's CDR3 is CATSETRAFGGRATDTQYF. CDR3 bases: TGTGCCACCAGCGAGACTAGAGCCTTCGGCGGGAGGGCGACAGATACGCAGTATTTT.

V is TRBV19 and J is TRBJ1-5, with D unresolved. Trimming shortened V by 2 bases and J by 0 bases, and 8 bases separated the two germline ends. Looked up from germline, CDR1 is LNHDA and CDR2 is SQIVND (reference sequence). This CDR3 is 15 amino acids long. This CDR3 reads CASSIRPVSNQPQHF. In DNA form, the CDR3 reads TGTGCCAGTAGTATACGACCAGTTAGCAATCAGCCCCAGCATTTT.

This clone was counted a single time. The chain joins TRBV7-5 to TRBJ2-6; the tabulated D call, TRBD2, remains unverified against the DNA. TRBV7-5 is recorded as a pseudogene. The CDR3 covers 18 residues. CDR3 bases: TGTGTCAGAAGCTTATGGGTCACTAACTTCTCTGGGGCCAACGTCCTGACTTTC. Protein product: CVRSLWVTNFSGANVLTF.

The chain employs TRBV9 and TRBJ2-1; 7 bases are a match to TRBD2. Germline V gene data show CDR1 as SGDLS and CDR2 as YYNGEE. Trimming took 0 bases from V and 2 from J; bases not matched to a gene: 8. The CDR3 covers 17 residues. This CDR3 reads CASSVGGGRAAYNEQFF. The CDR3, as DNA: TGTGCCAGCAGCGTAGGAGGAGGGAGGGCCGCCTACAATGAGCAGTTCTTC. Full variable domain (rest looked up from reference TRBV9 and TRBJ2-1): DSGVTQTPKHLITATGQRVTLRCSPRSGDLSVYWYQQSLDQGLQFLIQYYNGEERAKGNILERFSAQQFPDLHSELNLSSLELGDSALYFCASSVGGGRAAYNEQFFGPGTRLTVL.

The chain uses TRBV21-1 and TRBJ1-1; the table's D call, TRBD1, has no DNA check behind it. TRBV21-1 is described as a pseudogene. CDR3 length: 16 amino acids. This chain's CDR3 is CASRLRVCSRGTEAFF. The CDR3 DNA sequence: TGTGCCAGCAGGTTGCGCGTGTGCAGTAGGGGCACTGAAGCTTTCTTT.

The CDR3 spells CASSPEAANTEAFF. The CDR3 nucleotides are TGCGCCAGCAGCCCTGAAGCCGCCAACACTGAAGCTTTCTTT. The chain recombines TRBV4-1 with TRBJ1-1; D gene ambiguous. Between the trimmed V and J ends, which lost 4 bases and 2 bases, there was a span of 11 bases. Germline CDR1 MGHRA, CDR2 YSYEKL. There are 14 residues in the CDR3.

The CDR3 sequence: CASSQVTRGGYEQYF. The CDR3 DNA reads as TGTGCCAGCAGCCAAGTAACACGGGGTGGCTACGAGCAGTACTTC. The J gene is TRBJ2-7, the V gene TRBV14; the D gene is possibly TRBD2 (5 bases). Looked up from germline, CDR1 is SGHDN and CDR2 is FVKESK. V dropped 1 base and J dropped 3 bases, with 13 bases sitting between them. This CDR3 is built from 15 residues. Full variable domain (missing parts from reference TRBV14 and TRBJ2-7): EAGVTQFPSHSVIEKGQTVTLRCDPISGHDNLYWYRRVMGKEIKFLLHFVKESKQDESGMPNNRFLAERTGGTYSTLKVQPAELEDSGVYFCASSQVTRGGYEQYFGPGTRLTVT.

J is TRBJ1-1 and V is TRBV30, with D perhaps TRBD1 (5 bases). Germline V gene data show CDR1 as GTSNPN and CDR2 as SVGIG (reference sequence). CDR3 size: 15 residues. V dropped 1 base and J dropped 6 bases, with 18 bases sitting between them. CDR3 loop: CAWSATLRRGSEAFF. The CDR3 nucleotides read TGTGCCTGGAGTGCCACACTTCGGAGGGGTTCTGAAGCTTTCTTT.

CDR3 coding DNA: TGTGCCAGCAGCCAAGGGCAGATATATGGCTACACCTTC. Amino acids: CASSQGQIYGYTF. The chain links TRBV4-2 to TRBJ1-2; D uncertain. The germline V and J ends were trimmed by 1 base and 5 bases, with 8 bases remaining between them. CDR3 length: 13 residues. The germline V gene encodes CDR1 LGHNA and CDR2 YNFKEQ.

The chain is built from TRBV19 and TRBJ1-4, with TRBD1 matching 11 bases. The germline V gene has CDR1 LNHDA and CDR2 SQIVND (reference sequence). V gave up 7 bases and J gave up 10 bases; unmatched junction bases: 8. The CDR3 covers 14 residues. CDR3 region: CASTEGQGVGKLFF. CDR3 DNA: TGTGCCAGTACTGAGGGACAGGGGGTTGGAAAACTGTTTTTT.

J is TRBJ1-5 and V is TRBV5-1; weak D call: TRBD1 (6 bases). V shed 4 bases and J shed 6 bases, with 17 bases lying between them. The CDR3 consists of 15 residues. Per germline, CDR1 SGHRS and CDR2 YFSETQ. CDR3 nucleotides: TGCGCCAGCAGCGCTGGGTCAGGGGAGGGTCAGCCCCAGCATTTT. Protein product: CASSAGSGEGQPQHF. Variable domain in full (rest from reference TRBV5-1 and TRBJ1-5): KAGVTQTPRYLIKTRGQQVTLSCSPISGHRSVSWYQQTPGQGLQFLFEYFSETQRNKGNFPGRFSGRQFSNSRSEMNVSTLELGDSALYLCASSAGSGEGQPQHFGDGTRLSIL.

This chain connects TRBV6-1 to TRBJ1-2; perhaps TRBD1 as D (6 bases). The germline V and J ends were trimmed by 2 bases and 8 bases, with 15 bases remaining between them. Germline V lookup: CDR1 MNHNS, CDR2 SASEGT. This CDR3 is 14 amino acids long. The CDR3 spells CASSEMAGAKGYTF. DNA for the CDR3: TGTGCCAGCAGTGAAATGGCAGGGGCTAAGGGCTACACCTTC.

The chain couples TRBV5-1 to TRBJ2-1; D is perhaps TRBD2 (6 bases). Germline CDR1 and CDR2: SGHRS and YFSETQ. V was clipped by 3 bases and J by 7 bases, with 17 bases between them. This CDR3 comprises 15 residues. CDR3 region: CASSWDSQRGNEQFF. The CDR3 DNA reads TGCGCCAGCAGCTGGGACTCGCAAAGAGGGAATGAGCAGTTCTTC.

The CDR3 coding sequence is TGTGCCAGCAGCCCAAGACAGCCAGCCTACGAGCAGTACTTC. Protein sequence: CASSPRQPAYEQYF. The chain uses TRBV7-2 and TRBJ2-7, with D maybe TRBD1 (5 bases). Germline CDR1 and CDR2: SGHTA and FQGNSA. The CDR3 consists of 14 residues. The V end lost 5 bases, the J end lost 2 bases, and 13 bases lay between the germline ends.

In its sample, this clone was seen once. This chain joins TRBV9 and TRBJ1-1; D unresolved. The CDR3 runs to 14 residues. Between the trimmed V and J ends, which lost 0 bases and 1 base, there was a span of 7 bases. CDR1 is SGDLS, CDR2 YYNGEE, per germline. CDR3 DNA sequence: TGTGCCAGCAGCGTAGAATCGAGGAACACTGAAGCTTTCTTT. This translates into CASSVESRNTEAFF.

This chain connects TRBV4-1 to TRBJ1-1, with D hard to call. Between the trimmed V and J ends, which lost 2 bases and 1 base, there was a span of 14 bases. Germline CDR1 is MGHRA and CDR2 is YSYEKL. There are 16 residues in the CDR3. CDR3 sequence: CASSQPTRKQNTEAFF. The CDR3, as DNA: TGCGCCAGCAGCCAACCCACGAGGAAGCAGAACACTGAAGCTTTCTTT.

Concerning this clone itself: The same CDR3 arises from other DNA sequences in this sample as well. This chain uses TRBV6-5 with TRBJ1-1, with D perhaps TRBD1 (5 bases). This CDR3 comprises 13 residues. Germline V gene lookup returns CDR1 MNHEY and CDR2 SVGAGI. Trimming removed 3 bases from V and 8 bases from J, with 13 bases in between. The DNA for the CDR3 is TGTGCCAGCAGTTATTCCGGGACTGCGGAAGCTTTCTTT. This encodes CASSYSGTAEAFF.

This clone appeared a single time. The same CDR3 also results from other DNA sequences found in this sample. The chain uses TRBV5-6 and TRBJ2-3; tentatively, D is TRBD1 (6 bases). In germline, CDR1 is SGHDT, CDR2 YYEEEE. V lost 3 bases to trimming and J lost 3 bases, with 8 bases between them. The CDR3 consists of 13 residues. The CDR3 sequence: CASSSRGTDTQYF. In DNA form, the CDR3 reads TGTGCCAGCAGCTCCAGGGGAACAGATACGCAGTATTTT.

The chain uses TRBV7-8 and TRBJ2-7, with 11 bases aligning to TRBD2. V shed 5 bases, J shed 4 bases, and the junction held 7 bases outside the gene matches. The CDR3 has 15 residues. Looked up from germline, CDR1 is SGHVS and CDR2 is FQNEAQ. CDR3 protein: CASSLLAGGSYEQYF. CDR3 nucleotide sequence: TGTGCCAGCAGCCTCTTAGCGGGAGGGTCTTACGAGCAGTACTTC.

This chain links TRBV7-3 with TRBJ2-2; 7 positions match TRBD2. The CDR3 has 16 amino acids. With V trimmed by 5 bases and J by 0 bases, 6 bases remained unmatched. Per the germline V gene, CDR1 is SGHTA and CDR2 is FQGTGA. The CDR3 DNA reads TGTGCCAGCAGCCTACAAACTAGCGCGAACACCGGGGAGCTGTTTTTT. Its translation is CASSLQTSANTGELFF. The full variable domain, completed using reference TRBV7-3 and TRBJ2-2, is GAGVSQTPSNKVTEKGKYVELRCDPISGHTALYWYRQSLGQGPEFLIYFQGTGAADDSGLPNDRFFAVRPEGSVSTLKIQRTERGDSAVYLCASSLQTSANTGELFFGEGSRLTVL.

V is TRBV28 and J is TRBJ1-2; 7 nucleotides line up with TRBD1. The CDR3 is 15 amino acids. Germline trimming cut 3 bases from V and 5 bases from J; bases unmatched to any gene: 9. Germline values: CDR1 MDHEN, CDR2 SYDVKM. Written as DNA, the CDR3 is TGTGCCAGCAGTTTCAACAGGGGATCAGGATATGGCTACACCTTC. This translates into CASSFNRGSGYGYTF.

The genes are TRBV30 and TRBJ1-2; TRBD1 might be the D (6 bases). Trimming pared 5 bases from V and 4 bases from J, leaving 17 bases between. Germline CDR1 and CDR2: GTSNPN and SVGIG (reference sequence). This CDR3 is 14 amino acids long. The CDR3 is CAWAGDRQFYGYTF. In DNA form, the CDR3 reads TGTGCCTGGGCGGGCGACAGGCAGTTCTATGGCTACACCTTC.

The gene calls are TRBV6-6 and TRBJ2-7; TRBD2 aligns across 7 bases. J lost 13 bases, V lost 0 bases, and 15 bases had no gene match. Germline values: CDR1 MNHNY, CDR2 SVGAGI (reference sequence). This CDR3 has 15 amino acids. The CDR3 reads CASSYSSSGRDGSYF. The CDR3 coding sequence is TGTGCCAGCAGTTACTCGTCATCAGGGAGGGACGGGAGCTACTTC.

In regard to this clone: The same CDR3 is also encoded by other DNA sequences in this sample. The V and J genes are TRBV5-1 and TRBJ2-7; possibly TRBD1 for D (5 bases). The CDR3 runs to 14 residues. The germline V gene encodes CDR1 SGHRS and CDR2 YFSETQ. V was pared by 0 bases and J by 0 bases, with 7 bases between. The CDR3 nucleotides read TGCGCCAGCAGCTTGGGCCAGGGCTCCTACGAGCAGTACTTC. Amino acids: CASSLGQGSYEQYF.

The CDR3 region has the DNA TGCGCCAGCAGCTTGGTTCCAGAGACCTACGAGCAGTACTTC. Protein product: CASSLVPETYEQYF. The V and J genes are TRBV5-1 and TRBJ2-7; D ambiguous. The CDR3 consists of 14 residues. Germline V CDR1 and CDR2: SGHRS, YFSETQ. The V and J ends lost 0 bases and 2 bases respectively, with 9 bases between them.